These 24 T cell receptor beta chains originate from one sample sequenced in a study of shared clonotypes between healthy human individuals. Repertoires were generated with immunoSEQ multiplex PCR, while TCRdb's copy carries only in-frame clones and drops some. The data contain 1.6 million or so clones, about 96% of them singletons. Source material: naive CD4+ T cells sorted from blood. Sample subset: CD45RA+ positively selected. These receptors were collected from a man under 40 in good health.

Regarding this clone: This sample includes further DNA sequences coding for the same CDR3. The chain carries TRBV30 and TRBJ2-6, with D perhaps TRBD2 (5 bases). Looked up from germline, CDR1 is GTSNPN and CDR2 is SVGIG (reference sequence). Trimming shortened V by 3 bases and J by 4 bases, and 7 bases separated the two germline ends. The CDR3 covers 13 residues. The CDR3 loop reads CAWREAGANVLTF. The CDR3 region has the DNA TGTGCCTGGAGGGAGGCCGGGGCCAACGTCCTGACTTTC.

This CDR3 is CASSELKLAGGTNEQFF. The CDR3 nucleotides read TGCGCCAGCAGTGAGTTAAAACTAGCGGGAGGAACCAATGAGCAGTTCTTC. The chain uses TRBV10-1 and TRBJ2-1; 12 positions agree with TRBD2. Germline V lookup: CDR1 WNHNN, CDR2 SYGVQD (reference sequence). The junction had 7 bases not matched to a gene; V was cut back by 1 base and J by 6 bases. The CDR3 length is 17 residues.

The chain is built from TRBV5-1 and TRBJ1-5; weak D call: TRBD1 (5 bases). Germline V gene lookup returns CDR1 SGHRS and CDR2 YFSETQ. Deletions cut 0 bases from V and 3 bases from J, with 10 bases between. This CDR3 has 15 residues. The CDR3 DNA reads TGCGCCAGCAGCTTGGGGGACGGATACAATCAGCCCCAGCATTTT. Translation gives CASSLGDGYNQPQHF.

Points on this clone: Additional DNA sequences in this sample encode the identical CDR3. The chain uses TRBV9 and TRBJ2-2, with a possible D match to TRBD1 (6 bases). Trimming cost V 3 bases and J 6 bases, with 9 bases left between them. The CDR3 runs 13 residues. Per germline, CDR1 SGDLS and CDR2 YYNGEE. The CDR3 here is CASSEQGPGELFF. In DNA, the CDR3 is TGTGCCAGCAGCGAACAGGGCCCCGGGGAGCTGTTTTTT.

The chain recombines TRBV25-1 with TRBJ2-1; D is possibly TRBD2 (6 bases). Per the germline V gene, CDR1 is MGHDK and CDR2 is SYGVNS. This CDR3 is built from 17 residues. Between the trimmed V and J ends, which lost 2 bases and 3 bases, there was a span of 17 bases. As DNA, the CDR3 is TGTGCCAGCAGTGAACAGAAAACTAGCAGCAACTACAATGAGCAGTTCTTC. The encoded protein is CASSEQKTSSNYNEQFF.

The genes are TRBV5-1 and TRBJ1-5, with D perhaps TRBD1 (6 bases). Deletions cut 4 bases from V and 0 bases from J, with 11 bases between. Germline V lookup: CDR1 SGHRS, CDR2 YFSETQ. CDR3 length: 15 residues. The CDR3 protein is CASSPRGGSNQPQHF. The DNA of the CDR3 is TGCGCCAGCAGCCCGAGAGGGGGTAGCAATCAGCCCCAGCATTTT.

This rearrangement joins TRBV7-2 to TRBJ2-3, with a possible D match to TRBD2 (5 bases). The germline V gene has CDR1 SGHTA and CDR2 FQGNSA. This CDR3 is built from 14 residues. The V end was cut by 6 bases, the J end by 4 bases, with 14 bases between. The CDR3 DNA reads as TGTGCCAGCAGAGACTCACGAGGGTCAGATACGCAGTATTTT. Its protein is CASRDSRGSDTQYF.

The chain carries TRBV28 and TRBJ1-1; the D is unclear. The CDR3 runs 14 residues. Germline V CDR1 and CDR2: MDHEN, SYDVKM. V was cut by 3 bases and J by 1 base, with 9 bases left in between. The CDR3 loop reads CASSFRTANTEAFF. For the CDR3, the DNA is TGTGCCAGCAGTTTCAGGACGGCGAACACTGAAGCTTTCTTT.

V usage is TRBV15 and J usage is TRBJ2-3; 11 bases fit TRBD2. The J segment lost 6 bases and the V segment lost 10 bases, leaving 6 bases of the junction unmatched. Germline values: CDR1 LNHNV, CDR2 YYDKDF (reference sequence). There are 13 residues in the CDR3. In nucleotides, the CDR3 is TGTGCCAGCTCGGGACTAGCGGAGGATACGCAGTATTTT. It yields the protein CASSGLAEDTQYF.

The chain recombines TRBV28 with TRBJ2-2; D is ambiguous. The germline gives CDR1 MDHEN, CDR2 SYDVKM. V lost 4 bases and J 0 bases, leaving 15 bases between the germline ends. The CDR3 has 17 amino acids. CDR3 residues: CASSSTRGLPNTGELFF. The CDR3 DNA sequence: TGTGCCAGCAGTTCCACCCGCGGCCTTCCGAACACCGGGGAGCTGTTTTTT. Filled out from reference TRBV28 and TRBJ2-2, the complete variable domain reads DVKVTQSSRYLVKRTGEKVFLECVQDMDHENMFWYRQDPGLGLRLIYFSYDVKMKEKGDIPEGYSVSREKKERFSLILESASTNQTSMYLCASSSTRGLPNTGELFFGEGSRLTVL.

V usage is TRBV27 and J usage is TRBJ2-7; 9 positions agree with TRBD1. This CDR3 has 14 amino acids. The germline gives CDR1 MNHEY, CDR2 SMNVEV (reference sequence). The V and J ends lost 5 bases and 3 bases, in that order; junction bases with no gene match: 5. CDR3 DNA: TGTGCCAGCAGTGAATGGACAGGGGACTACGAGCAGTACTTC. Protein: CASSEWTGDYEQYF.

The CDR3 nucleotides read TGTGCCAGCAGTTTCACAGGCCTAGATGAAAAACTGTTTTTT. This codes for CASSFTGLDEKLFF. This chain uses TRBV28 with TRBJ1-4, with D possibly TRBD1 on 5 matching bases. Trimming cost V 3 bases and J 6 bases, with 11 bases left between them. CDR1 is MDHEN, CDR2 SYDVKM, per germline. This CDR3 is built from 14 residues.

V usage is TRBV9 and J usage is TRBJ2-5; 8 nucleotides align to TRBD2. V lost 2 bases, J lost 4 bases, and 10 bases stayed unmatched. This CDR3 has 16 residues. The germline CDR1 and CDR2 sequences are SGDLS and YYNGEE. As DNA, the CDR3 is TGTGCCAGCAGCGTGTCACCGGGACTAGACCCAGAGACCCAGTACTTC. Translating it yields CASSVSPGLDPETQYF.

The rearrangement uses TRBV6-1 and TRBJ2-7; D ambiguous. V lost 7 bases, J lost 2 bases, and 9 bases lay in between. In germline, CDR1 is MNHNS, CDR2 SASEGT. The CDR3 consists of 12 residues. The CDR3 nucleotides read TGTGCCAGCATTAGTGGTCCCTACGAGCAGTACTTC. It encodes CASISGPYEQYF.

V is TRBV7-2 and J is TRBJ1-1, with D perhaps matching TRBD1 (5 bases). The CDR3 covers 13 residues. CDR1 is SGHTA and CDR2 is FQGNSA in the germline V gene. V lost 8 bases, J lost 0 bases, and 10 bases lay in between. CDR3 region: CASSKGVNTEAFF. As DNA, the CDR3 is TGTGCCAGCTCTAAAGGGGTGAACACTGAAGCTTTCTTT.

V gene TRBV4-1 combines with J gene TRBJ2-7; TRBD2 aligns across 13 bases. V shed 0 bases and J 5 bases; nucleotides not matched to a gene: 10. CDR1 MGHRA and CDR2 YSYEKL come from the germline V gene. This CDR3 has 18 residues. In DNA form, the CDR3 reads TGCGCCAGCAGCCAAGACCCGCCACTAGCGGGAGGGGGCCACGAGCAGTACTTC. Amino acid sequence: CASSQDPPLAGGGHEQYF.

The chain recombines TRBV9 with TRBJ2-2, with D maybe TRBD1 (5 bases). Between the trimmed V and J ends, which lost 0 bases and 2 bases, there was a span of 11 bases. The CDR3 runs to 16 residues. The germline V gene encodes CDR1 SGDLS and CDR2 YYNGEE. CDR3 sequence (DNA): TGTGCCAGCAGCGTAGCGGTGCAGGGAAACACCGGGGAGCTGTTTTTT. It yields the protein CASSVAVQGNTGELFF. The complete variable domain, with remaining parts taken from reference TRBV9 and TRBJ2-2, reads DSGVTQTPKHLITATGQRVTLRCSPRSGDLSVYWYQQSLDQGLQFLIQYYNGEERAKGNILERFSAQQFPDLHSELNLSSLELGDSALYFCASSVAVQGNTGELFFGEGSRLTVL.

The chain couples TRBV5-4 to TRBJ2-7; D is possibly TRBD2 (6 bases). V lost 4 bases to trimming and J lost 3 bases, with 17 bases between them. CDR1 is SGHNT and CDR2 is YYREEE in the germline V gene (reference sequence). This CDR3 comprises 15 residues. Here the CDR3 reads CASSQPGLQNYEQYF. In DNA, the CDR3 is TGTGCCAGCAGCCAACCGGGACTCCAAAACTACGAGCAGTACTTC.

The chain links TRBV4-1 to TRBJ1-2; weak D call: TRBD1 (6 bases). V was cut by 3 bases and J by 4 bases, with 15 bases left in between. The CDR3 runs to 15 residues. In germline, CDR1 is MGHRA, CDR2 YSYEKL. CDR3 in DNA: TGCGCCAGCAGCCATTATACAGGGCTCTCCTATGGCTACACCTTC. Amino acids: CASSHYTGLSYGYTF.

The rearrangement links TRBV12-5 to TRBJ1-1; the D gene is possibly TRBD1 (6 bases). The V gene lost 6 bases and the J gene lost 7 bases, with 21 bases spanning the gap. Per the germline V gene, CDR1 is LGHNT and CDR2 is FRNRAP. CDR3 length: 15 residues. DNA of the CDR3: TGTGCTAGTGGCCGTGGGGCGGGTGAACAGGGTGAAGCTTTCTTT. This sequence encodes CASGRGAGEQGEAFF.

This chain links TRBV2 with TRBJ1-2, with TRBD1 matching 11 bases. CDR3 length equals 14 residues. Germline lookup yields CDR1 SNHLY and CDR2 FYNNEI. Trimming at V came to 8 bases and at J to 2 bases, leaving 4 bases not matched to a gene. The DNA for the CDR3 is TGTGCCAGCGGGACAGGGGGTTGGAACTATGGCTACACCTTC. Translating gives CASGTGGWNYGYTF.

This clone was seen a single time. The rearrangement uses TRBV7-9 and TRBJ2-5, with TRBD1 matching 7 bases. The CDR3 has 15 residues. Germline V lookup: CDR1 SEHNR, CDR2 FQNEAQ (reference sequence). V gave up 6 bases and J gave up 3 bases; unmatched junction bases: 10. In DNA, the CDR3 is TGTGCCAGCAGAACGCCCGGGACAGAGAAAGAGACCCAGTACTTC. Protein: CASRTPGTEKETQYF.

This clone was observed a single time. The V call is TRBV6-1, the J call TRBJ2-7, with 8 bases that match TRBD1. The CDR3 runs to 15 residues. V lost 7 bases to trimming and J lost 1 base; unmatched junction nucleotides: 9. Germline CDR1 MNHNS, CDR2 SASEGT. For the CDR3, the DNA is TGTGCCAGCATTCTATTTACAGGGGGATCCTACGAGCAGTACTTC. Translation gives CASILFTGGSYEQYF.

The chain joins TRBV11-2 to TRBJ2-3, with D tentatively TRBD1 or TRBD2 (5 bases each). This CDR3 comprises 15 residues. V lost 5 bases to trimming and J lost 0 bases, with 12 bases between them. CDR1 SGHAT and CDR2 FQNNGV come from the germline V gene. CDR3 region: CASSPRGASTDTQYF. The CDR3 DNA reads TGTGCCAGCAGCCCTAGAGGGGCAAGCACAGATACGCAGTATTTT.